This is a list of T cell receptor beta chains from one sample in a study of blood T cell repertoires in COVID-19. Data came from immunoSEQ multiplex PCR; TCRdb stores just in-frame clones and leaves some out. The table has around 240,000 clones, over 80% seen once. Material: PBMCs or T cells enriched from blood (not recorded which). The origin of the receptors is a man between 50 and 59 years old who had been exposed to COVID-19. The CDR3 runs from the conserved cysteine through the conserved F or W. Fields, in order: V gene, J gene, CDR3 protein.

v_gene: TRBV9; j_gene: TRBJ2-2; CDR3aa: CASSPPAGGGNTGELFF
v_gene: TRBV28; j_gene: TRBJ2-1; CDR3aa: CASSSLGQPYNEQFF
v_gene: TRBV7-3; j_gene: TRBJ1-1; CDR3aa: CASSLTGRTEAFF
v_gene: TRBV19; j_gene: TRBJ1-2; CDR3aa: CASSILGQPNYGYTF
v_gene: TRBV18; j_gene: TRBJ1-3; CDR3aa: CASSPISGGAGGNTIYF
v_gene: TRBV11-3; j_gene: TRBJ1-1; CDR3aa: CASSSWSGENTEAFF
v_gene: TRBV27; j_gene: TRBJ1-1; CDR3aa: CASSPRQGYTEAFF
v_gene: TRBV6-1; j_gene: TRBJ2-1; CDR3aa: CASSGGAGGLYNEQFF
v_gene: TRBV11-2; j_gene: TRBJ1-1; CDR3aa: CASSLAGGDTEAFF
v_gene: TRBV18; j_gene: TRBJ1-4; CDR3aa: CASSSQGLNGEKLFF
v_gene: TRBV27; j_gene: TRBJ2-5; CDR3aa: CASSFQGLDQETQYF
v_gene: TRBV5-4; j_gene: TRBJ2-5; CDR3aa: CASSPRDSLDAQYF
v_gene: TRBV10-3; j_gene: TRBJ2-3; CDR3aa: CAISDSVSTDTQYF
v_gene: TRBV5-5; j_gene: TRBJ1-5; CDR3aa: CASSSGPYQPQHF